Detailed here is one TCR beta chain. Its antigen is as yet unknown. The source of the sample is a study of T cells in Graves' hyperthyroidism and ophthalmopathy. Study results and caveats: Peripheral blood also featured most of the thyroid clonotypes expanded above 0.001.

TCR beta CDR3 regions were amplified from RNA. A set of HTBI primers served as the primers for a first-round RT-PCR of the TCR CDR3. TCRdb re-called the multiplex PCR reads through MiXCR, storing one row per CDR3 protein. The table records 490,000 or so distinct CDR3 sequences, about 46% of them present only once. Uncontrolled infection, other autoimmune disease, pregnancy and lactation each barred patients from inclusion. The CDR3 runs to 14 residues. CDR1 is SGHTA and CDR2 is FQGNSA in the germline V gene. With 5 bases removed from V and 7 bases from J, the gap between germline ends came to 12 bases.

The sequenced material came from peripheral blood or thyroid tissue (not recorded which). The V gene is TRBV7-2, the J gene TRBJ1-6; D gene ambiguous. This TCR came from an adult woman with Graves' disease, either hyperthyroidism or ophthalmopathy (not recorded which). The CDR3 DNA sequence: TGTGCCAGCAGCGTCTGGTCGGGAAATTCACCCCTCCACTTT. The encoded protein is CASSVWSGNSPLHF.